A single sample is the source of the 18 T cell receptor beta chains below, sequenced in a study of identical twins. TCRdb processed the 5' RACE reads anew with MiXCR; each CDR3 protein has one entry. The repertoire holds about 340,000 distinct CDR3 sequences, with about 9% as singletons. The sequenced sample consisted of naive T cells sorted from blood. These receptors were taken from a woman aged 45-60 years in good health.

This sequence joins TRBV19 and TRBJ2-5; 12 positions match TRBD1. The V and J ends lost 1 base and 4 bases, in that order; junction bases with no gene match: 4. CDR3 length: 16 residues. The germline V gene encodes CDR1 LNHDA and CDR2 SQIVND (reference sequence). CDR3 nucleotide sequence: TGTGCCAGTAGTATAGGAGGGACAGGGGGCGTAGAGACCCAGTACTTC. Translating it yields CASSIGGTGGVETQYF.

There are many counts of this clonotype. J is TRBJ2-2 and V is TRBV29-1; no clear D. Germline CDR1 and CDR2: SQVTM and ANQGSEA. The CDR3 runs to 14 residues. The V and J ends lost 7 bases and 6 bases respectively, with 18 bases between them. CDR3 bases: TGCAGCGCATCACCCCTGGCCGGCGCCGGGGAGCTGTTTTTT. Translation: CSASPLAGAGELFF.

The rearrangement joins TRBV10-2 to TRBJ2-2, with D uncertain. Germline V gene data show CDR1 as WSHSY and CDR2 as SAAADI. This CDR3 has 10 residues. V was cut by 8 bases and J by 6 bases, with 4 bases left in between. The CDR3 region is CASFSGELFF. The CDR3 DNA is TGCGCCAGCTTTTCCGGGGAGCTGTTTTTT.

This clonotype was counted ten times or more. V and J are TRBV5-1 and TRBJ2-1; 13 positions agree with TRBD2. Germline values: CDR1 SGHRS, CDR2 YFSETQ. The trim removed 4 bases at V and 4 bases at J, leaving 11 bases unmatched. The CDR3 contains 18 residues. The CDR3 reads CASSLGLAGDRKYNEQFF. The CDR3 coding sequence is TGCGCCAGCAGCCTAGGACTAGCGGGGGACCGCAAGTACAATGAGCAGTTCTTC.

This clonotype was counted between two and nine times. This chain uses TRBV24-1 with TRBJ2-2; tentatively, D is TRBD1 (5 bases). The CDR3 length is 17 residues. CDR1 is KGHDR, CDR2 SFDVKD, per germline. V was trimmed by 5 bases and J by 0 bases, leaving 15 bases between them. CDR3 coding DNA: TGTGCCACCAGTGCCCACCAGGGTAAGGCGAACACCGGGGAGCTGTTTTTT. Its translation is CATSAHQGKANTGELFF.

This clonotype came up many times. This chain links TRBV5-1 with TRBJ2-3, with D possibly called TRBD1 or TRBD2 (5 bases each). Trimming removed 3 bases from V and 5 bases from J, with 7 bases in between. The CDR3 is made up of 12 amino acids. Per germline, CDR1 SGHRS and CDR2 YFSETQ. The CDR3 sequence: CASSWGIDTQYF. The CDR3 bases are TGCGCCAGCAGCTGGGGGATAGATACGCAGTATTTT.

This clonotype was seen repeatedly, ten times or more. V gene TRBV5-1 combines with J gene TRBJ2-3; TRBD2 agrees at 11 bases. This CDR3 is built from 16 residues. J was trimmed by 6 bases and V by 4 bases; bases with no gene match: 10. Germline loops: CDR1 SGHRS, CDR2 YFSETQ. The CDR3 nucleotides are TGCGCCAGCAGCCAGGGACTAGCGGCTGGTGGGGATACGCAGTATTTT. This sequence encodes CASSQGLAAGGDTQYF.

This clonotype has more than one count but fewer than ten. The V gene is TRBV5-1, the J gene TRBJ2-1; no definite D call. Between the trimmed V and J ends, which lost 3 bases and 2 bases, there was a span of 18 bases. CDR1 and CDR2 from the germline V gene are SGHRS and YFSETQ. This CDR3 region has 17 residues. This CDR3 is CASSSLSRRWAYNEQFF. The DNA for the CDR3 is TGCGCCAGCAGCTCTCTCTCCCGACGTTGGGCCTACAATGAGCAGTTCTTC.

This clonotype appeared a few times. The chain carries TRBV5-1 and TRBJ2-1, with TRBD1 matching over 8 bases. CDR3 length: 15 residues. From germline, CDR1 is SGHRS and CDR2 YFSETQ. J was trimmed by 12 bases and V by 3 bases; bases with no gene match: 14. DNA for the CDR3: TGCGCCAGCAGCTCCGAAGGGACAGGAGCCGGTAGGCAGTTCTTC. This encodes CASSSEGTGAGRQFF.

A few counts support this clonotype. J is TRBJ2-2 and V is TRBV6-5; D unresolved. Germline values: CDR1 MNHEY, CDR2 SVGAGI. The CDR3 extends over 12 amino acids. V lost 4 bases, J lost 4 bases, and 4 bases lay in between. This CDR3 reads CASSSITGELFF. As DNA, the CDR3 is TGTGCCAGCAGTTCCATCACCGGGGAGCTGTTTTTT.

As regards this clonotype: Germline and junction disagree at one end, which may indicate a read error. The rearrangement joins TRBV11-2 to TRBJ1-2; 8 positions match TRBD1. CDR1 and CDR2 from the germline V gene are SGHAT and FQNNGV. The CDR3 has 14 amino acids. The DNA for the CDR3 is TGTGCCAGCAGCCAAGGACAGGGCGAGGATGGGTACACCTTC. Encoded protein: CASSQGQGEDGYTF.

This clonotype was counted between two and nine times. The gene calls are TRBV6-5 and TRBJ2-1; D is unresolved. This CDR3 region has 14 residues. CDR1 is MNHEY, CDR2 SVGAGI, per germline. Deletions cut 5 bases from V and 2 bases from J, with 10 bases between. CDR3: CASSRTPTYNEQFF. The CDR3 DNA reads TGTGCCAGCAGTCGTACCCCCACCTACAATGAGCAGTTCTTC.

This chain joins TRBV13 and TRBJ1-5; 11 nucleotides align to TRBD1. Germline V gene lookup returns CDR1 PRHDT and CDR2 FYEKMQ (reference sequence). There are 17 residues in the CDR3. The V and J ends lost 4 bases and 3 bases, in that order; junction bases with no gene match: 8. The CDR3 DNA sequence: TGTGCCAGCAGCTCACCTGGACAGGGGGCTACCAATCAGCCCCAGCATTTT. Protein: CASSSPGQGATNQPQHF.

The sample holds a few counts of this clonotype. The V gene is TRBV7-3, the J gene TRBJ1-1, with 7 nucleotides matching TRBD1. Germline trimming cut 5 bases from V and 5 bases from J; bases unmatched to any gene: 8. Germline V gene data show CDR1 as SGHTA and CDR2 as FQGTGA. The CDR3 is 14 amino acids. The CDR3 loop reads CASSQDRRQTEAFF. Written as DNA, the CDR3 is TGTGCCAGCAGCCAGGACAGGAGGCAAACTGAAGCTTTCTTT.

The V gene is TRBV5-1, the J gene TRBJ2-1, with 11 bases aligning to TRBD2. CDR1 and CDR2 from the germline V gene are SGHRS and YFSETQ. J gave up 6 bases and V 7 bases, and 9 bases lay outside the gene matches. The CDR3 consists of 15 residues. The CDR3 DNA is TGCGCCAGCGGCTCCGGGACTAGCGGTATCAATGAGCAGTTCTTC. Translated: CASGSGTSGINEQFF. The full variable domain, its missing parts supplied by reference TRBV5-1 and TRBJ2-1, is KAGVTQTPRYLIKTRGQQVTLSCSPISGHRSVSWYQQTPGQGLQFLFEYFSETQRNKGNFPGRFSGRQFSNSRSEMNVSTLELGDSALYLCASGSGTSGINEQFFGPGTRLTVL.

The chain joins TRBV6-2 or TRBV6-3 to TRBJ1-6, with D tentatively TRBD1 (6 bases). The CDR3 has 17 residues. V lost 5 bases, J lost 10 bases, and 24 bases lay in between. Per germline, CDR1 MNHEY and CDR2 SVGEGT. DNA for the CDR3: TGTGCCAGCAGTACGCTCGGGATTCGGGGGCGCGGATCACCCCTCCACTTT. As protein: CASSTLGIRGRGSPLHF.

This clonotype was picked up a small number of times. V and J are TRBV20-1 and TRBJ1-1; D call uncertain. The V gene's germline CDR1 is DFQATT and CDR2 SNEGSKA (reference sequence). The germline V and J ends were trimmed by 0 bases and 2 bases, with 13 bases remaining between them. This CDR3 comprises 15 residues. The CDR3, as DNA: TGCAGTGCTAGAGAACCTCGGAGGGTTAACACTGAAGCTTTCTTT. Its protein product is CSAREPRRVNTEAFF.

This clonotype has a handful of counts. The chain links TRBV20-1 to TRBJ2-1; 7 nucleotides line up with TRBD1. V lost 1 base to trimming and J lost 8 bases; unmatched junction nucleotides: 2. The germline V gene encodes CDR1 DFQATT and CDR2 SNEGSKA (reference sequence). The CDR3 totals 12 residues. CDR3 amino acids: CSARAGGYEQFF. DNA for the CDR3: TGCAGTGCTAGAGCAGGGGGATATGAGCAGTTCTTC.